These T cell receptor beta chains were read from a single sample in a study of Ad26.COV2.S vaccination and SARS-CoV-2 variants. Only in-frame clones appear in the TCRdb table, and some are missing; sequencing was by immunoSEQ multiplex PCR. Of hundreds of thousands of clones listed, roughly 90% are singletons. This sample comprised peripheral blood, obtained in a trial of Ad26.COV2.S vaccine versus placebo. Every receptor here comes from a person between 18 and 60 years old who received the Ad26.COV2.S COVID-19 vaccine or a placebo. Each CDR3 is given with its conserved first and last residue. D genes are given only for firm matches. The size of a clone is reported for some rows only, either as once, few or many, or as a class for expanded clones.

V gene,clone size,J gene,D gene,CDR3 protein,CDR3 DNA
TRBV10-2,.,TRBJ1-2,TRBD1,CASSESPGGEFGYTF,TGCGCCAGCAGTGAGTCTCCAGGGGGGGAGTTTGGCTACACCTTC
TRBV19,.,TRBJ1-6,.,CASSTVRGLNSPLHF,TGTGCCAGTAGTACCGTTCGGGGGTTAAATTCACCCCTCCACTTT
TRBV2,.,TRBJ1-1,.,CASSERQMNTEAFF,TGTGCCAGCAGTGAACGCCAAATGAACACTGAAGCTTTCTTT
TRBV2,.,TRBJ2-7,TRBD1,CASSVGQGAVGQYF,TGTGCCAGCAGCGTAGGACAGGGGGCGGTGGGGCAGTACTTC
TRBV29-1,.,TRBJ1-1,.,CSASRGMNTEAFF,TGCAGCGCCTCCCGGGGGATGAACACTGAAGCTTTCTTT
TRBV7-9,.,TRBJ2-5,TRBD2,CASSPSGGAETQYF,TGTGCCAGCAGTCCTAGCGGGGGGGCGGAGACCCAGTACTTC
TRBV5-1,.,TRBJ2-1,TRBD1,CASSQQGNEQFF,TGCGCCAGCAGCCAACAGGGGAATGAGCAGTTCTTC
TRBV18,.,TRBJ1-5,.,CASSPRAGWVYSNQPQHF,TGTGCCAGCTCACCAAGGGCAGGGTGGGTTTATAGCAATCAGCCCCAGCATTTT
TRBV28,.,TRBJ2-7,TRBD2,CATRTSGIFIYEQYF,TGTGCCACCCGGACTAGCGGCATCTTTATTTACGAGCAGTACTTC
TRBV12-5,.,TRBJ2-5,.,CASGLNPTLGQETQYF,TGTGCTAGTGGTTTGAACCCGACTCTTGGGCAAGAGACCCAGTACTTC
TRBV18,once,TRBJ2-5,TRBD2,CASRLGLAGISETQYF,TGTGCCAGCCGACTTGGACTAGCGGGAATTTCGGAGACCCAGTACTTC
TRBV5-1,once,TRBJ2-2,TRBD2,CASSLQRDGGELFF,TGCGCCAGCAGCTTGCAGCGGGATGGCGGGGAGCTGTTTTTT
TRBV5-1,.,TRBJ2-7,.,CASSLAIYYEQYF,TGCGCCAGCAGCTTGGCTATATATTACGAGCAGTACTTC